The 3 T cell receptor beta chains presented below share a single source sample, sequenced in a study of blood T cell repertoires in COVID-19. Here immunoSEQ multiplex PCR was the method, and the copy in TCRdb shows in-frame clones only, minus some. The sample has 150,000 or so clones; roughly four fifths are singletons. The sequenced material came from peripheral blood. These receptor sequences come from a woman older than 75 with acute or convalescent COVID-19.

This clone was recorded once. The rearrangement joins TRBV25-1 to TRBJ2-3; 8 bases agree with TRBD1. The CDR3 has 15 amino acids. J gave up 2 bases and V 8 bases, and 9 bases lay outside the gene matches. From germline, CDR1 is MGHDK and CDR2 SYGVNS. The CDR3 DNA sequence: TGTGCCAGCGCTTTCACAGGGGGGCCCACAGATACGCAGTATTTT. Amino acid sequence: CASAFTGGPTDTQYF.

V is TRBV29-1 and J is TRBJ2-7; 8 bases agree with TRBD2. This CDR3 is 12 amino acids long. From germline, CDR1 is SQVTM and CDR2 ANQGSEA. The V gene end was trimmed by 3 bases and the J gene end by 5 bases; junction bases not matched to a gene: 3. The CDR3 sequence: CSVDRGGDEQYF. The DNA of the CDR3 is TGCAGCGTTGACCGGGGGGGGGACGAGCAGTACTTC.

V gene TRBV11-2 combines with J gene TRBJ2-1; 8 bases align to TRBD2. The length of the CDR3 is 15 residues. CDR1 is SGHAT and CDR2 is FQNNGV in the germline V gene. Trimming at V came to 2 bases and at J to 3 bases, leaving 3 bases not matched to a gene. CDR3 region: CASSLISGVYNEQFF. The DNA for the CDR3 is TGTGCCAGCAGCTTAATTAGCGGGGTCTACAATGAGCAGTTCTTC.